A single sample gave rise to the 31 T cell receptor beta chains below, sequenced in a study of blood T cells in healthy people across ages. Through a sample-barcoded 5' primer and a J-beta primer mix, a second PCR was run for roughly 6 to 12 cycles. Each CDR3 protein gets one entry after TCRdb re-called the 5' RACE reads with MiXCR. Among 1.5 million to 2 million distinct CDR3 sequences listed, about 32% were seen once. The sample comprised blood. The source of these receptors is a woman younger than 45 in good health.

Only a few counts were recorded for this clonotype. The chain carries TRBV28 and TRBJ1-4; D possibly corresponds to TRBD1 (6 bases). The CDR3 loop spans 15 amino acids. Germline V gene lookup returns CDR1 MDHEN and CDR2 SYDVKM. V lost 3 bases to trimming and J lost 7 bases, with 15 bases between them. The DNA for the CDR3 is TGTGCCAGCAGTTTTCTGGGGACAAGGGTTGAAAAACTGTTTTTT. Translation gives CASSFLGTRVEKLFF.

The V gene is TRBV7-7, the J gene TRBJ2-1, with a tentative D call TRBD2 (5 bases). This CDR3 region has 15 residues. CDR1 and CDR2 from the germline V gene are SSHAT and FNYEAQ (reference sequence). The V gene lost 1 base and the J gene lost 9 bases, with 16 bases spanning the gap. The CDR3 is CASSLGGSGLTEQFF. Written as DNA, the CDR3 is TGTGCCAGCAGCTTAGGAGGGTCTGGTTTGACTGAGCAGTTCTTC. Supplemented by reference TRBV7-7 and TRBJ2-1, the full variable domain reads GAGVSQSPRYKVTKRGQDVTLRCDPISSHATLYWYQQALGQGPEFLTYFNYEAQPDKSGLPSDRFSAERPEGSISTLTIQRTEQRDSAMYRCASSLGGSGLTEQFFGPGTRLTVL.

This chain joins TRBV28 and TRBJ2-1; TRBD1 is a possible D gene (6 bases). Germline CDR1 and CDR2: MDHEN and SYDVKM. Trimming removed 4 bases at V and 5 bases at J, with 15 bases between. The CDR3 is made up of 15 amino acids. The CDR3 nucleotides are TGTGCCAGCAGTTCTACAGGGATTCCCGACAATGAGCAGTTCTTC. This translates into CASSSTGIPDNEQFF.

In this sample, this clonotype turned up a few times. For the CDR3, the DNA is TGTGCCAGCAGCCCAAGACTGCCTCCCTACGAGCAGTACTTC. Encoded protein: CASSPRLPPYEQYF. The chain recombines TRBV7-8 with TRBJ2-7; D unclear. With 5 bases removed from V and 2 bases from J, the gap between germline ends came to 13 bases. Germline V gives CDR1 SGHVS, CDR2 FQNEAQ. This CDR3 contains 14 residues.

Comment on this clonotype: At one boundary the junction diverges from the germline segment, which might be a read error. This chain connects TRBV29-1 to TRBJ2-4; D is uncertain. Gene TRBJ2-7 matches the end of the DNA better, so the J call may be wrong. The germline V gene has CDR1 SQVTM and CDR2 ANQGSEA. There are 12 residues in the CDR3. The CDR3 DNA sequence: TGCAGCGCTGAATGTGACGGTGACGAGCAGTACTTC. Its protein product is CSAECDGDEQYF.

This clonotype has a count of ten or more. A read error may produce the germline difference seen at one junction end. This chain links TRBV7-9 with TRBJ1-4, with D maybe TRBD1 (5 bases). Germline V gene lookup returns CDR1 SEHNR and CDR2 FQNEAQ (reference sequence). This CDR3 spans 14 amino acids. CDR3 loop: CASSLQGTNEKLFF. CDR3 DNA sequence: TGCGCCAGCAGCCTGCAGGGAACTAATGAAAAACTGTTTTTT.

This sequence joins TRBV7-9 and TRBJ1-1; weak D call: TRBD1 (6 bases). Trimming cost V 2 bases and J 2 bases, with 15 bases left between them. The CDR3 covers 16 residues. Germline V lookup: CDR1 SEHNR, CDR2 FQNEAQ (reference sequence). CDR3 bases: TGTGCCAGCAGCTTACCCTTCTCACAGGGAAACACTGAAGCTTTCTTT. This encodes CASSLPFSQGNTEAFF.

V is TRBV19 and J is TRBJ2-1; 11 nucleotides line up with TRBD2. J gave up 2 bases and V 3 bases, and 6 bases lay outside the gene matches. The length of the CDR3 is 17 residues. Looked up from germline, CDR1 is LNHDA and CDR2 is SQIVND (reference sequence). Written as DNA, the CDR3 is TGTGCCAGTAGTATGCCGGGGACTAGCGGCGCCTACAATGAGCAGTTCTTC. It translates to CASSMPGTSGAYNEQFF. Full variable domain (rest looked up from reference TRBV19 and TRBJ2-1): DGGITQSPKYLFRKEGQNVTLSCEQNLNHDAMYWYRQDPGQGLRLIYYSQIVNDFQKGDIAEGYSVSREKKESFPLTVTSAQKNPTAFYLCASSMPGTSGAYNEQFFGPGTRLTVL.

The table lists this clonotype with a few counts. The chain uses TRBV5-1 and TRBJ1-1, with no clear D. CDR3 length: 13 residues. CDR1 is SGHRS, CDR2 YFSETQ, per germline. V was cut by 5 bases and J by 1 base, with 9 bases left in between. The CDR3 loop reads CASRVGSNTEAFF. DNA for the CDR3: TGCGCCAGCAGGGTAGGGTCGAACACTGAAGCTTTCTTT. Based on the CDR3 plus reference TRBV5-1 and TRBJ1-1, the full variable domain is KAGVTQTPRYLIKTRGQQVTLSCSPISGHRSVSWYQQTPGQGLQFLFEYFSETQRNKGNFPGRFSGRQFSNSRSEMNVSTLELGDSALYLCASRVGSNTEAFFGQGTRLTVV.

This clonotype was observed a handful of times. The V call is TRBV14, the J call TRBJ2-5; D remains unclear. This CDR3 has 13 amino acids. V was cut by 0 bases and J by 7 bases, with 9 bases left in between. Germline lookup yields CDR1 SGHDN and CDR2 FVKESK. The CDR3 bases are TGTGCCAGCAGCCAAGAACCTCGGAGGACCCAGTACTTC. Translation gives CASSQEPRRTQYF. Complete variable domain (other parts from reference TRBV14 and TRBJ2-5): EAGVTQFPSHSVIEKGQTVTLRCDPISGHDNLYWYRRVMGKEIKFLLHFVKESKQDESGMPNNRFLAERTGGTYSTLKVQPAELEDSGVYFCASSQEPRRTQYFGPGTRLLVL.

This clonotype showed up just a few times. The rearrangement joins TRBV27 to TRBJ2-1; 13 nucleotides agree with TRBD2. This CDR3 contains 17 residues. CDR1 MNHEY and CDR2 SMNVEV come from the germline V gene (reference sequence). V gave up 6 bases and J gave up 1 base; unmatched junction bases: 6. Here the CDR3 reads CASRIETSGRSYNEQFF. CDR3 sequence (DNA): TGTGCCAGCAGAATCGAGACTAGCGGGAGGTCCTACAATGAGCAGTTCTTC.

This sequence joins TRBV20-1 and TRBJ1-5; D is possibly TRBD1 (6 bases). V was pared by 3 bases and J by 9 bases, with 15 bases between. Germline V lookup: CDR1 DFQATT, CDR2 SNEGSKA (reference sequence). The length of the CDR3 is 13 residues. The CDR3 DNA follows: TGCAGTGCTAGGACAGGCTCCGGGGGGCCCCAGCATTTT. Translation gives CSARTGSGGPQHF.

V is TRBV9 and J is TRBJ1-1; TRBD1 matches at 8 bases. Germline trimming cut 7 bases from V and 7 bases from J; bases unmatched to any gene: 9. The CDR3 is 13 amino acids. Looked up from germline, CDR1 is SGDLS and CDR2 is YYNGEE. CDR3 bases: TGTGCCAGCGGACAGGGAGGGAAGAATGAAGCTTTCTTT. Translating gives CASGQGGKNEAFF.

This clonotype was counted a few times. The chain joins TRBV10-3 to TRBJ2-1; 11 nucleotides align to TRBD1. Germline V gene data show CDR1 as ENHRY and CDR2 as SYGVKD. This CDR3 is built from 15 residues. The J segment lost 9 bases and the V segment lost 7 bases, leaving 11 bases of the junction unmatched. The CDR3 DNA reads as TGTGCCATCAACCCCGGACAGGGGGCAGTTAGTGAGCAGTTCTTC. Translation: CAINPGQGAVSEQFF.

This clonotype showed up many times. The genes are TRBV29-1 and TRBJ2-5; 7 bases align to TRBD2. Germline CDR1 is SQVTM and CDR2 is ANQGSEA. V was pared by 6 bases and J by 2 bases, with 9 bases of the junction left unmatched. There are 14 residues in the CDR3. For the CDR3, the DNA is TGCAGCGTGGCGGGGCTAGCGGAACAAGAGACCCAGTACTTC. As protein: CSVAGLAEQETQYF.

The genes are TRBV15 and TRBJ1-6, with D unresolved. V was clipped by 0 bases and J by 7 bases, with 16 bases between them. CDR1 and CDR2 (germline): LNHNV, YYDKDF (reference sequence). The CDR3 has 17 residues. For the CDR3, the DNA is TGTGCCACCAGCAGAGAACTCGGAGAGGCTGGGAATTCACCCCTCCACTTT. Its protein product is CATSRELGEAGNSPLHF. Supplemented by reference TRBV15 and TRBJ1-6, the full variable domain reads DAMVIQNPRYQVTQFGKPVTLSCSQTLNHNVMYWYQQKSSQAPKLLFHYYDKDFNNEADTPDNFQSRRPNTSFCFLDIRSPGLGDTAMYLCATSRELGEAGNSPLHFGNGTRLTVT.

The rearrangement links TRBV20-1 to TRBJ2-1; TRBD2 is a possible D gene (6 bases). V was pared by 4 bases and J by 7 bases, with 17 bases between. The V gene's germline CDR1 is DFQATT and CDR2 SNEGSKA (reference sequence). This CDR3 has 14 amino acids. The DNA of the CDR3 is TGCAGTGCTAAGGGCGGGGACCCGAGGAATGAGCAGTTCTTC. Residues: CSAKGGDPRNEQFF.

This clonotype was seen a few times. The chain employs TRBV3-1 and TRBJ2-5, with 7 bases fitting TRBD2. This CDR3 has 13 amino acids. J was trimmed by 5 bases and V by 3 bases; bases with no gene match: 3. Germline assignment: CDR1 LGHDT and CDR2 YNNKEL (reference sequence). The CDR3 DNA follows: TGTGCCAGCAGCCAGGGGACTAAGGAGACCCAGTACTTC. This codes for CASSQGTKETQYF.

This clonotype was picked up a small number of times. The chain links TRBV20-1 to TRBJ2-7, with 14 nucleotides matching TRBD2. The V gene's germline CDR1 is DFQATT and CDR2 SNEGSKA (reference sequence). This CDR3 spans 16 amino acids. With V trimmed by 6 bases and J by 0 bases, 7 bases remained unmatched. The CDR3 nucleotides read TGCAGTGCCGCCGGGACTAGCGGGAGCAGCTCCTACGAGCAGTACTTC. The encoded protein is CSAAGTSGSSSYEQYF.

This clonotype has a count of ten or more. This chain joins TRBV29-1 and TRBJ2-2; possibly TRBD1 for D (6 bases). Trimming shortened V by 7 bases and J by 0 bases, and 12 bases separated the two germline ends. From germline, CDR1 is SQVTM and CDR2 ANQGSEA. The CDR3 loop spans 14 amino acids. The chain's CDR3 is CSAAHRANTGELFF. The CDR3 DNA reads TGCAGCGCTGCACACAGGGCGAACACCGGGGAGCTGTTTTTT.

Ten or more counts support this clonotype. The chain couples TRBV2 to TRBJ2-7; D is unresolved. The germline gives CDR1 SNHLY, CDR2 FYNNEI. The CDR3 has 12 amino acids. V lost 2 bases, J lost 3 bases, and 5 bases lay in between. CDR3 sequence reads: CASSENNYEQYF. The CDR3 nucleotides read TGTGCCAGCAGTGAAAACAACTACGAGCAGTACTTC.

V is TRBV12-3 or TRBV12-4 and J is TRBJ2-1; D could derive from TRBD1 or TRBD2 (9 bases each). Trimming removed 4 bases from V and 0 bases from J, with 34 bases in between. The CDR3 contains 23 residues. In DNA form, the CDR3 reads TGTGCCAGCAGTTCCCCTGGGGACAGGGAATACGCGTGGCGGGAGGGCTCCTACAATGAGCAGTTCTTC. Protein: CASSSPGDREYAWREGSYNEQFF.

This clonotype was observed once. The chain carries TRBV20-1 and TRBJ2-5, with TRBD2 matching 11 bases. This CDR3 has 17 amino acids. Germline lookup yields CDR1 DFQATT and CDR2 SNEGSKA (reference sequence). J was trimmed by 10 bases and V by 0 bases; bases with no gene match: 16. CDR3 DNA sequence: TGCAGTGCTAGAGAAGGAAGCGGTGGTAGCGGGGGGGCCATCCAGTACTTC. Amino acid sequence: CSAREGSGGSGGAIQYF.

This clonotype was recorded a few times. This chain connects TRBV6-6 to TRBJ2-5; D call uncertain. Per germline, CDR1 MNHNY and CDR2 SVGAGI (reference sequence). V lost 2 bases, J lost 5 bases, and 18 bases lay in between. The CDR3 length is 16 residues. The CDR3 here is CASSYGKGAIFETQYF. The CDR3 DNA is TGTGCCAGCAGTTACGGGAAGGGTGCCATTTTCGAGACCCAGTACTTC.

This chain links TRBV7-9 with TRBJ2-1; D may be TRBD1 (7 bases). Per germline, CDR1 SEHNR and CDR2 FQNEAQ (reference sequence). The CDR3 sequence is 16 residues long. CDR3 sequence (DNA): TGTGCTACCACCCTTGGGGCAGGGGGGAACTACAATGAGCAGTTCTTC. This codes for CATTLGAGGNYNEQFF.

The genes are TRBV20-1 and TRBJ2-3; 12 bases match TRBD2. This CDR3 contains 17 residues. The ends lost 1 base at V and 0 bases at J; junction bases unmatched: 5. The germline V gene encodes CDR1 DFQATT and CDR2 SNEGSKA (reference sequence). The CDR3 is CSARGGLAGPSTDTQYF. Here the CDR3 DNA reads TGCAGTGCTAGAGGCGGACTAGCGGGACCTAGCACAGATACGCAGTATTTT.

The rearrangement uses TRBV10-3 and TRBJ2-7, with TRBD2 matching over 10 bases. The J call may be in error: the DNA end matches TRBJ2-5 better. Germline values: CDR1 ENHRY, CDR2 SYGVKD. The CDR3 has 14 residues. This CDR3 reads CAISETSGMETQYF. The CDR3 DNA sequence: TGTGCCATCAGTGAAACTAGCGGGATGGAGACCCAGTACTTC.

V gene TRBV6-2 or TRBV6-3 combines with J gene TRBJ1-2; 12 positions match TRBD1. Germline V lookup: CDR1 MNHEY, CDR2 SVGEGT. After removal of 0 bases from V and 7 bases from J, the junction contained 3 bases not matched to a gene. There are 15 residues in the CDR3. The CDR3: CASSYSLGQGAGYTF. Written as DNA, the CDR3 is TGTGCCAGCAGTTACTCTCTGGGACAGGGGGCTGGCTACACCTTC.

The J gene is TRBJ2-5, the V gene TRBV15; D possibly uses TRBD1 or TRBD2 (5 bases each). The J call may not be correct, given that the DNA end is closer to TRBJ2-7. Germline values: CDR1 LNHNV, CDR2 YYDKDF (reference sequence). The length of the CDR3 is 16 residues. For the CDR3, the DNA is TGTGCCACCAGCAGTAACACCGGGACGGCATTCTACGAGCAGTACTTC. Its protein product is CATSSNTGTAFYEQYF.

Worth noting for this clonotype: A junction boundary mismatches the germline segment, possibly from a read error. CDR3 region: CASSLDNYNPPLHF. The DNA for the CDR3 is TGTGCCAGCAGTTTGGACAATTATAATCCACCCCTCCACTTT. The rearrangement joins TRBV12-3 or TRBV12-4 to TRBJ1-6, with a tentative D call TRBD1 (5 bases). The CDR3 length is 14 residues.

The CDR3: CSAPNSGRSYNEQFF. DNA of the CDR3: TGCAGTGCTCCTAATAGCGGGAGGTCCTACAATGAGCAGTTCTTC. The chain employs TRBV20-1 and TRBJ2-1; TRBD2 matches at 10 bases. CDR3 length: 15 residues. J lost 1 base, V lost 5 bases, and 5 bases had no gene match. The germline V gene has CDR1 DFQATT and CDR2 SNEGSKA (reference sequence).